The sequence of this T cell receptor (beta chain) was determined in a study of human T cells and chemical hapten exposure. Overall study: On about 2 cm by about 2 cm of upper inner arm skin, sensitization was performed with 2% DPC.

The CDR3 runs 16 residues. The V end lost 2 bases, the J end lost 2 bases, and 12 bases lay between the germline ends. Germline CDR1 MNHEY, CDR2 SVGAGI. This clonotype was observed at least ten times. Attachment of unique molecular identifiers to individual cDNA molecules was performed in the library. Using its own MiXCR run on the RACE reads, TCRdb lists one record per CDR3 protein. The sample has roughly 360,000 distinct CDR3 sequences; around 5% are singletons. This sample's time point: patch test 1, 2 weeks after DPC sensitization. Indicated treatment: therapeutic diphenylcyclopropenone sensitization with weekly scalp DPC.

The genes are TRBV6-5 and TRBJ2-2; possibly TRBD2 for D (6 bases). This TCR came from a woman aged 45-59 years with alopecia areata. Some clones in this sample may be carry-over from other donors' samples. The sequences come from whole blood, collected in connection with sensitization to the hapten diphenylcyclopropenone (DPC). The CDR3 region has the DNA TGTGCCAGCAGTTACGGGACTGCCTCAAACACCGGGGAGCTGTTTTTT. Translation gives CASSYGTASNTGELFF.